This TCR beta chain was recovered during a study of T-cell reconstitution after alpha-beta-depleted transplantation in children. The CDR3 consists of 14 residues. The V and J ends lost 2 bases and 7 bases respectively, with 13 bases between them. Germline V CDR1 and CDR2: SGHRS, YFSETQ. Preparation of the TCRbeta library was carried out with unique molecular identifiers. TCRdb re-derived calls from the PCR reads in MiXCR, one entry per CDR3 protein. The sample carries about 610,000 distinct CDR3 sequences, roughly a tenth recorded once. The chain recombines TRBV5-1 with TRBJ1-5; tentative D call: TRBD1 (5 bases). Sample: PBMCs from the stem cell graft donor, taken from the stem cell graft. This TCR came from a human donor who donated a stem cell graft to a child with acute myeloid leukemia. CDR3 coding DNA: TGCGCCAGCAGCTTTGGGGCCGGGGGACAGCCCCAGCATTTT. It translates to CASSFGAGGQPQHF.